Sequencing of this TCR beta chain was carried out in a study of blood T cell repertoires in COVID-19. Study background: T cells, B-cell-depleted T cells, or PBMCs provided the cDNA or gDNA that served as material.

Trimming at V came to 7 bases and at J to 6 bases, leaving 15 bases not matched to a gene. Germline V gene lookup returns CDR1 MNHEY and CDR2 SVGAGI. This CDR3 is built from 15 residues. In the original analysis: How many nucleated cells were present was estimated from reference gene primer amplification. TCRdb's table, derived via immunoSEQ multiplex PCR, lists solely in-frame clones and lacks some. That table supplies the V and J calls and clone size; D and trimming were determined from the DNA. The sample carries around 69,000 clones, about 82% recorded once. Specimen: peripheral blood. This sequence originates from an older woman with acute or convalescent COVID-19. This chain links TRBV6-5 with TRBJ2-7; 7 positions agree with TRBD1. The CDR3 bases are TGTGCCAGCAAACTAACTAGGACAGGTCAGAGCGAGCAGTACTTC. Protein product: CASKLTRTGQSEQYF.